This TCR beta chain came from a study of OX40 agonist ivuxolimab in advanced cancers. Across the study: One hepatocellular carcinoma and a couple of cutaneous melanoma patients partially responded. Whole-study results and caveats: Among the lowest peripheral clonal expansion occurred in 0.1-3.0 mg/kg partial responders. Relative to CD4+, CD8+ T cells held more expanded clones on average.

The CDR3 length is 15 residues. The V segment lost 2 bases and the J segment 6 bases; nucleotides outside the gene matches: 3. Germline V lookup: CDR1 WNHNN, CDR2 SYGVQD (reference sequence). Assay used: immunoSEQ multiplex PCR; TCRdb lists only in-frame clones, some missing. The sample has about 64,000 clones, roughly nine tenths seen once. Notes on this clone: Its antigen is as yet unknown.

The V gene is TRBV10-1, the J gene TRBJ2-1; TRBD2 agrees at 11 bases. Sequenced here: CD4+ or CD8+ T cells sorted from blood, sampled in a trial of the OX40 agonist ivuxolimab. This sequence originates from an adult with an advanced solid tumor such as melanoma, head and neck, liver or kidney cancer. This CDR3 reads CASSEIAGGGNEQFF. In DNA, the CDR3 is TGCGCCAGCAGTGAGATAGCGGGGGGGGGCAATGAGCAGTTCTTC.